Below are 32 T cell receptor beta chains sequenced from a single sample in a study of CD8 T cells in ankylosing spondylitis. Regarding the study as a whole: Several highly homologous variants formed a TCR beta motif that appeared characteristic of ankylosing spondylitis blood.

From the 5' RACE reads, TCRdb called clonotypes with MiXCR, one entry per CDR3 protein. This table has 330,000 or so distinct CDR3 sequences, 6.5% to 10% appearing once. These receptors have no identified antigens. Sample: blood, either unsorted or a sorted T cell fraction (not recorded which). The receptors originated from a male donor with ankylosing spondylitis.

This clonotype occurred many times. The CDR3 DNA reads as TGCAGCGTTCGACAGTCGGCGAACACTGAAGCTTTCTTT. Translating it yields CSVRQSANTEAFF. The J gene is TRBJ1-1, the V gene TRBV29-1; D perhaps matches TRBD1 (5 bases). Trimming cost V 5 bases and J 1 base, with 11 bases left between them. Germline lookup yields CDR1 SQVTM and CDR2 ANQGSEA. This CDR3 region has 13 residues.

The CDR3 spells CASSQVDSRQETQYF. The CDR3 region has the DNA TGTGCCAGCAGCCAAGTTGACAGTCGGCAAGAGACCCAGTACTTC. The rearrangement joins TRBV4-2 to TRBJ2-5; TRBD1 might be the D (5 bases). Germline V gene sequence: CDR1 LGHNA, CDR2 YNFKEQ. V lost 1 base and J 2 bases, leaving 11 bases between the germline ends. The CDR3 sequence is 15 residues long.

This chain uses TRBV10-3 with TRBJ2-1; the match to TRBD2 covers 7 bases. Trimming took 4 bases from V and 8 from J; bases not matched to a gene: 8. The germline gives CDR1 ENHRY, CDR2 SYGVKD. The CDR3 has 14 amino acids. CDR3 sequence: CAISGAGEWHEQFF. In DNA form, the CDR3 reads TGTGCCATCAGTGGGGCGGGAGAGTGGCATGAGCAGTTCTTC.

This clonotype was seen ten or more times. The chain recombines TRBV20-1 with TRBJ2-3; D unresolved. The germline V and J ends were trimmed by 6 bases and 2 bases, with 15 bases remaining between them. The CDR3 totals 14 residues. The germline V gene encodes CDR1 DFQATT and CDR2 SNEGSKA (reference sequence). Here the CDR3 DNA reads TGCAGTGCCCCTGCGGACCTGCTCACAGATACGCAGTATTTT. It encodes CSAPADLLTDTQYF.

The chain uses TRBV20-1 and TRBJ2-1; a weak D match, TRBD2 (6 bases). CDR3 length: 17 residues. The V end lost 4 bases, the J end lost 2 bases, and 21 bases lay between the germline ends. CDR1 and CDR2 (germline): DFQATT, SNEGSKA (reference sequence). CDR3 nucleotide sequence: TGCAGTGCTACCTTGATCCGACCGGGGGAACCCTACAATGAGCAGTTCTTC. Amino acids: CSATLIRPGEPYNEQFF.

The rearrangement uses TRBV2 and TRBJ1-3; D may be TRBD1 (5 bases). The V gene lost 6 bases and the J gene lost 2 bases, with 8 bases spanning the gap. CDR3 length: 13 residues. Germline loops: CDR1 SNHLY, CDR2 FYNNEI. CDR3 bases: TGTGCCAGCAGGCTGGGGGCTGGAAACACCATATATTTT. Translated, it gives CASRLGAGNTIYF. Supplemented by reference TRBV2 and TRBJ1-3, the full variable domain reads EPEVTQTPSHQVTQMGQEVILRCVPISNHLYFYWYRQILGQKVEFLVSFYNNEISEKSEIFDDQFSVERPDGSNFTLKIRSTKLEDSAMYFCASRLGAGNTIYFGEGSWLTVV.

The CDR3 is CASSFSGLAEYNEQFF. DNA for the CDR3: TGCGCCAGCAGCTTCTCGGGACTAGCGGAATACAATGAGCAGTTCTTC. V is TRBV5-1 and J is TRBJ2-1; 11 bases are shared with TRBD2. The CDR3 is made up of 16 amino acids. V was clipped by 2 bases and J by 4 bases; unmatched bases: 5. Germline V CDR1 and CDR2: SGHRS, YFSETQ.

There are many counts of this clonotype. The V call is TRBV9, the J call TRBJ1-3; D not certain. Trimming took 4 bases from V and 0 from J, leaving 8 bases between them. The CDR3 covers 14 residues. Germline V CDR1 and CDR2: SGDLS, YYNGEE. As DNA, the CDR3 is TGTGCCAGCAGCCCCGCCGGCTCTGGAAACACCATATATTTT. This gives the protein CASSPAGSGNTIYF. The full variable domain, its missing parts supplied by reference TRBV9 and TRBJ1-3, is DSGVTQTPKHLITATGQRVTLRCSPRSGDLSVYWYQQSLDQGLQFLIQYYNGEERAKGNILERFSAQQFPDLHSELNLSSLELGDSALYFCASSPAGSGNTIYFGEGSWLTVV.

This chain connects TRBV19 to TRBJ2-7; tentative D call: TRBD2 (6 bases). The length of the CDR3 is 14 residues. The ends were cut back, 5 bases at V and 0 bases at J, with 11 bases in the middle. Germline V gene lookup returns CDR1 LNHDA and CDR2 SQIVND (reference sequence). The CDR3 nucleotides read TGTGCCAGTAGTCCCAGGAGGGGCTCCTACGAGCAGTACTTC. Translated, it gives CASSPRRGSYEQYF.

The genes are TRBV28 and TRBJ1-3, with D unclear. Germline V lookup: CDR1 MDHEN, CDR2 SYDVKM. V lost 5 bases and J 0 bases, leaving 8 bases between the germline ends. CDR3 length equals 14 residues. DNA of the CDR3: TGTGCCAGCAGTACTGATACCTCTGGAAACACCATATATTTT. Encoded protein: CASSTDTSGNTIYF.

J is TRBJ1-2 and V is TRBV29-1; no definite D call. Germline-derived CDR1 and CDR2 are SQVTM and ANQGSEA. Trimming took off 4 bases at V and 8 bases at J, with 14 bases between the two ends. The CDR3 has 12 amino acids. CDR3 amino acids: CSVVSPSWGYTF. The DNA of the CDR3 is TGCAGCGTTGTTTCCCCCTCCTGGGGCTACACCTTC.

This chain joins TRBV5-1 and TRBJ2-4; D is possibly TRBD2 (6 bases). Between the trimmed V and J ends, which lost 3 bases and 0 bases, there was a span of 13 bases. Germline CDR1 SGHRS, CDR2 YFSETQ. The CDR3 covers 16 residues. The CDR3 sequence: CASSYGTSGAKNIQYF. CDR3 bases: TGCGCCAGCAGCTACGGGACTTCGGGAGCCAAAAACATTCAGTACTTC.

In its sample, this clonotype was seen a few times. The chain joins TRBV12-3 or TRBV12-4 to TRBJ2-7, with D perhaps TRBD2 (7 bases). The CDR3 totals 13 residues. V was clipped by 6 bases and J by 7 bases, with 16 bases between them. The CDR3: CASSLRGGGEQYF. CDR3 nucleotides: TGTGCCAGCAGCCTCAGGGGCGGGGGAGAGCAGTACTTC.

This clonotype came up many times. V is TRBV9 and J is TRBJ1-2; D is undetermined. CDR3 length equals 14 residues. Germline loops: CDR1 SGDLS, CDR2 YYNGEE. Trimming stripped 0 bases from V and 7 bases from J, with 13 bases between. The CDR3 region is CASSVDLLGIGYTF. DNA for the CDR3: TGTGCCAGCAGCGTAGACCTACTCGGCATTGGCTACACCTTC.

CDR3 sequence: CASSVVTSGQETQYF. As DNA, the CDR3 is TGTGCCAGCAGCGTAGTGACTAGCGGCCAAGAGACCCAGTACTTC. J is TRBJ2-5 and V is TRBV9; 9 positions match TRBD2. Germline CDR1 SGDLS, CDR2 YYNGEE. Germline trimming cut 0 bases from V and 1 base from J; bases unmatched to any gene: 1. There are 15 residues in the CDR3. The complete variable domain, with remaining parts taken from reference TRBV9 and TRBJ2-5, reads DSGVTQTPKHLITATGQRVTLRCSPRSGDLSVYWYQQSLDQGLQFLIQYYNGEERAKGNILERFSAQQFPDLHSELNLSSLELGDSALYFCASSVVTSGQETQYFGPGTRLLVL.

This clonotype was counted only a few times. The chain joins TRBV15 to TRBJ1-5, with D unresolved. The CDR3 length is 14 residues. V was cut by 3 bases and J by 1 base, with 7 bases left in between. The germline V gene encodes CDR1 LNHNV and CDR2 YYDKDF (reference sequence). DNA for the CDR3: TGTGCCACCAGCAGTAAGAGAAGCAATCAGCCCCAGCATTTT. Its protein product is CATSSKRSNQPQHF.

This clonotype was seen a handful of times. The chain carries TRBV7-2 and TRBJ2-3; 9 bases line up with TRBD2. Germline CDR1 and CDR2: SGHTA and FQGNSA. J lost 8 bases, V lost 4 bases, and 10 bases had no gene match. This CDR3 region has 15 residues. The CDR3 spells CASSYPPAGGPTQYF. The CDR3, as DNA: TGTGCCAGCAGCTACCCTCCGGCGGGAGGGCCTACGCAGTATTTT.

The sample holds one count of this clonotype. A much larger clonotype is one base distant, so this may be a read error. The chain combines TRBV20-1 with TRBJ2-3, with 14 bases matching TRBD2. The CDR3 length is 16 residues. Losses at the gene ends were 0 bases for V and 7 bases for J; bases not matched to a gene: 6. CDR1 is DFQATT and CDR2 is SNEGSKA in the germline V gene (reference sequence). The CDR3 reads CSAREETSGRVHTQYF. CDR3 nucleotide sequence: TGCAGTGCTAGAGAAGAGACTAGCGGGAGGGTACATACGCAGTATTTT.

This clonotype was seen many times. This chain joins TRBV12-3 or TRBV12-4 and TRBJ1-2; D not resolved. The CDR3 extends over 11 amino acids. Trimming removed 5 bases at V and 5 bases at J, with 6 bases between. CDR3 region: CASSIGYGYTF. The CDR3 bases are TGTGCCAGCAGTATTGGGTATGGCTACACCTTC.

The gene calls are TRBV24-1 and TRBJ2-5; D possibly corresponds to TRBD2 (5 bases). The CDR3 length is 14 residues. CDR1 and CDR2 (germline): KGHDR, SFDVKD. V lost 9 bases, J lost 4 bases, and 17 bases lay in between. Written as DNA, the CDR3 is TGTGCCACCGGACGAGGAGGATTAAGAGAGACCCAGTACTTC. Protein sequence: CATGRGGLRETQYF.

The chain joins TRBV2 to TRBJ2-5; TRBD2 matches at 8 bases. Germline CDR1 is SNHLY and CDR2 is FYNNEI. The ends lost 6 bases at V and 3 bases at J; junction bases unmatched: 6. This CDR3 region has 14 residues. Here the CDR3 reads CASSALADEETQYF. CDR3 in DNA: TGTGCCAGCAGCGCACTAGCGGATGAAGAGACCCAGTACTTC.

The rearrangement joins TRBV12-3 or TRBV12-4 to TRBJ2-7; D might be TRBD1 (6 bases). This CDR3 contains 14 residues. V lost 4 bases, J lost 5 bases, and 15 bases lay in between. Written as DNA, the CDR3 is TGTGCCAGCAGTTCTTACAGGGTGGGCCACGAGCAGTACTTC. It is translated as CASSSYRVGHEQYF.

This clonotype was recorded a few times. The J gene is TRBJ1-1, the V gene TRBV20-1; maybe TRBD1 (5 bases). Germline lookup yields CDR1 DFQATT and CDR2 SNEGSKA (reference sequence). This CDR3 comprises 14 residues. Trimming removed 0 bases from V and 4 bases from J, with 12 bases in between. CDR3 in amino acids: CSARDLGGTTEAFF. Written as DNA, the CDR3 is TGCAGTGCTAGAGATTTGGGGGGAACCACTGAAGCTTTCTTT.

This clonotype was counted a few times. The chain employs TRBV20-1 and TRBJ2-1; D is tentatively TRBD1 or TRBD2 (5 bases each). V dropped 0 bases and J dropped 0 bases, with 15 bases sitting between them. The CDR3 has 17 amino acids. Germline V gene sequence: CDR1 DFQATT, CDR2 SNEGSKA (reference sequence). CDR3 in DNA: TGCAGTGCTAGAGAGTGGGGCGGGCGGAGCTCCTACAATGAGCAGTTCTTC. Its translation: CSAREWGGRSSYNEQFF.

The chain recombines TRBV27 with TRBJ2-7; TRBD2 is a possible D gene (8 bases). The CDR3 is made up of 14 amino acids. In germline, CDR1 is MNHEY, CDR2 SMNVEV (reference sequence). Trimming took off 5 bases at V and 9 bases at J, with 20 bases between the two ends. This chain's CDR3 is CASSPWDSLAGQYF. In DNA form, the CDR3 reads TGTGCCAGCAGTCCTTGGGACAGCCTAGCGGGGCAGTACTTC.

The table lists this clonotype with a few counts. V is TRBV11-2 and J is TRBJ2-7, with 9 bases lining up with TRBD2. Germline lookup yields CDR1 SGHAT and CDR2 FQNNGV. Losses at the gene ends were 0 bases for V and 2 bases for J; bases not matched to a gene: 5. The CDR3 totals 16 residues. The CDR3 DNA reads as TGTGCCAGCAGCTTAGACTGGGCGGGAGGGACCTACGAGCAGTACTTC. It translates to CASSLDWAGGTYEQYF.

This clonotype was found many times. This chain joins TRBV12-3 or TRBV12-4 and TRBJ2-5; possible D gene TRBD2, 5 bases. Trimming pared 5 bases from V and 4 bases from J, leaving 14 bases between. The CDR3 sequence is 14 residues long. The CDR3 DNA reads TGTGCCAGCAGTCCTCGGGGTACCGGAGAGACCCAGTACTTC. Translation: CASSPRGTGETQYF.

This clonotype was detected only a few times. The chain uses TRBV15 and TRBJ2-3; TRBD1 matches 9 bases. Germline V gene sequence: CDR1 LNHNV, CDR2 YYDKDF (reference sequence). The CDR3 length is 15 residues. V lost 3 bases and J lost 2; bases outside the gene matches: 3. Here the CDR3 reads CATSSDRGDTDTQYF. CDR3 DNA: TGTGCCACCAGCAGTGACAGGGGGGACACAGATACGCAGTATTTT.

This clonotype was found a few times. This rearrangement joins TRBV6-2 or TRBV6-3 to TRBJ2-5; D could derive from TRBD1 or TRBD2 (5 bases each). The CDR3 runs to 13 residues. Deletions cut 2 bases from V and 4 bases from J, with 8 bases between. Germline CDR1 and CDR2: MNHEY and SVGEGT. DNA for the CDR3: TGTGCCAGCAGTTACCCGAGGGGAGAGACCCAGTACTTC. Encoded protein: CASSYPRGETQYF.

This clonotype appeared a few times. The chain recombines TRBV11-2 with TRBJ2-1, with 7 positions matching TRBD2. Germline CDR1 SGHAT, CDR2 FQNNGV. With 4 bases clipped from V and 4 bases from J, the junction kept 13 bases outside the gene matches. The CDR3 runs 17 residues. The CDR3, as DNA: TGTGCCAGCAGCTCTTCTCCGCGGGAGCCCCGATACAATGAGCAGTTCTTC. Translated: CASSSSPREPRYNEQFF.

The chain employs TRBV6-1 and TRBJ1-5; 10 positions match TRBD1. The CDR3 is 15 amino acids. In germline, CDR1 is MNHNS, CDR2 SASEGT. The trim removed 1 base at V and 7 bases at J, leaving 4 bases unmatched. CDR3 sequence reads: CASSEGDRGRQPQHF. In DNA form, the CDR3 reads TGTGCCAGCAGTGAAGGGGACAGGGGTCGCCAGCCCCAGCATTTT.

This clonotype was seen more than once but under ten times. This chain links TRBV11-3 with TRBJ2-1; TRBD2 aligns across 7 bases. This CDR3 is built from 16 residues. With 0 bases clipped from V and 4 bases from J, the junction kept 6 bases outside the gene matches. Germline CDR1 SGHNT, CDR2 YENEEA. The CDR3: CASSLDRSGLYNEQFF. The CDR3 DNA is TGTGCCAGCAGCTTAGACCGTAGCGGGCTATACAATGAGCAGTTCTTC.